The rows below give T cell receptor beta chains drawn from one sample of a study of cytomegalovirus exposure and HLA in healthy donors. Some clones are missing from TCRdb's copy, which holds only in-frame ones; the method was immunoSEQ multiplex PCR. The repertoire consists of roughly 75,000 clones, with roughly 94% occurring once and the leading ten covering 2.5% to 4%. The material sequenced was PBMCs. Every receptor here comes from a woman aged 18-30 years in good health and CMV-seropositive. Both conserved end residues are part of each CDR3. A D gene is named only where the DNA matches it firmly.

TRBJ1-1,NA,TRBV5-8,CASSFGWEALMNTEAFF,TGTGCCAGCAGCTTTGGATGGGAGGCCCTAATGAACACTGAAGCTTTCTTT
TRBJ2-2,NA,TRBV4-2,CASSQDLPNTGELFF,TGTGCCAGCAGCCAAGATCTCCCGAACACCGGGGAGCTGTTTTTT
TRBJ1-5,NA,TRBV28,CASTKGSDQPQHF,TGTGCCAGCACCAAGGGGTCGGATCAGCCCCAGCATTTT
TRBJ2-2,NA,TRBV29-1,CSVGKTTNTGELFF,TGCAGCGTTGGGAAGACTACTAACACCGGGGAGCTGTTTTTT
TRBJ1-6,NA,TRBV5-1,CASSLVSPRGPLDSPLHF,TGCGCCAGCAGCTTGGTATCGCCCAGGGGCCCTCTTGATTCACCCCTCCACTTT
TRBJ1-1,NA,TRBV5-6,CASARGRSEAFF,TGTGCCAGCGCCAGAGGTAGGTCTGAAGCTTTCTTT
TRBJ2-1,TRBD2,TRBV9,CASSASGSYNEQFF,TGTGCCAGCAGCGCTAGCGGGAGCTACAATGAGCAGTTCTTC
TRBJ2-5,NA,TRBV15,CATSRDRLGGTQYF,TGTGCCACCAGCAGAGATCGGCTCGGGGGGACCCAGTACTTC
TRBJ1-1,NA,TRBV2,CASKDRKNTEAFF,TGTGCCAGCAAAGACAGGAAGAACACTGAAGCTTTCTTT
TRBJ1-1,TRBD1,TRBV30,CALTGSFAPNTEAFF,TGTGCCTTGACAGGGTCTTTCGCCCCGAACACTGAAGCTTTCTTT
TRBJ2-7,TRBD2,TRBV18,CASSPVVAGALEQYF,TGTGCCAGCTCACCGGTGGTAGCGGGGGCCCTCGAGCAGTACTTC